Sequencing of this T cell receptor (beta chain) was carried out in a study of cytomegalovirus exposure and HLA in healthy donors. The primer mix had 60 Vbeta and 13 Jbeta primers. Data came from immunoSEQ multiplex PCR; TCRdb stores just in-frame clones and leaves some out. In the table there are about 150,000 clones, around 79% of which are singletons. The ends lost 3 bases at V and 7 bases at J; junction bases unmatched: 4. CDR1 is ENHRY, CDR2 SYGVKD, per germline. The CDR3 is 15 amino acids. The source material was PBMCs. The V call is TRBV10-3, the J call TRBJ2-1; the match to TRBD1 covers 12 bases. This TCR was recovered from a male donor in good health and CMV-seronegative. The CDR3 region is CAISERDRGQNEQFF. The CDR3 DNA reads TGTGCCATCAGTGAAAGGGACAGGGGGCAAAATGAGCAGTTCTTC.